This T cell receptor beta chain was identified during a study of long-term antiretroviral therapy in people with HIV. Donors needed at least one pre-ART PBMC sample plus at least two post-ART samples. A few counts support this clone. Germline assignment: CDR1 SGHTA and CDR2 FQGTGA. Trimming cost V 5 bases and J 2 bases, with 16 bases left between them. This CDR3 contains 16 residues. With survey level as its setting, the immunoSEQ assay was v3.0. TCRdb's copy holds only in-frame clones and misses some; the assay was immunoSEQ multiplex PCR. The repertoire holds about 26,000 clones, with 85% to 90% as singletons.

The rearrangement links TRBV7-3 to TRBJ1-3; D not resolved. Specimen: unsorted PBMCs, collected just over 2.6 years after starting antiretroviral therapy. The clonotype originates from a man aged 35-49 years with HIV. The CDR3 loop reads CASSQRVLWPGNTIYF. CDR3 DNA sequence: TGTGCCAGCAGCCAGAGGGTTCTGTGGCCTGGAAACACCATATATTTT.